This TCR beta chain was obtained from a study of beta chain features in type 1 diabetes (dated by TCRdb to the late 2010s). In the study overall: No differences in mean age, gender distribution, total cell number or subset yield were found between patients and healthy donors. Across all samples, fewer than 130 million sorted cells were examined, and cell number per subset correlated strongly with RNA yield. The study compared TCRB repertoires of sorted circulating CD4+ T cell subsets between recently diagnosed type 1 diabetes patients and matched healthy donors. Whereas all 30 or so donors provided naive and central memory subsets, regulatory and stem cell-like memory subsets were isolated from just 8 patients and about 8 healthy donors. Overall results and qualifications from the work: Naive, central memory and regulatory TCRB repertoires appeared to be more alike among patients than among healthy donors. A moderate but significant shortening of TCRB CDR3 length was observed in type 1 diabetes patients in all four CD4+ subsets. Because cDNA rather than genomic DNA was sequenced, highly expressing activated cells could have been over-represented, although no difference in activation and CD3 levels was found between groups. Fewer insertions and more nucleotide deletions at VDJ recombination sites were observed in patients with type 1 diabetes, implying thymic rearrangement abnormalities. Only small numbers of individuals were included in the HLA sub-analyses, which left unresolved whether HLA type had any influence on TCRB rearrangement. Shorter templates might have been favored by PCR, but patient and control samples were amplified and corrected together, so both groups would have been affected equally by any skew.

Each donor gave one peripheral blood draw, averaging roughly 100 mL, which was collected into heparinised tubes. A BD FACSAria II and a panel including CD45RO, CCR7, CD25, CD127, CD95 and CD27 were used to sort naive, central memory, regulatory and stem cell-like memory CD4+ T cells. All sorted populations exceeded 95% purity. PBMCs were separated immediately by Lymphoprep density gradient centrifugation and were stained directly, without being cultured. So that batch effects would be minimized, each experiment stained and sorted samples in pairs, pairing one healthy donor with one patient. Counted from cysteine to phenylalanine, this CDR3 has 14 amino acids. Left in the record is the CDR3 DNA by itself, 42 bases read in frame from the first base. Unmatched junction bases come to 3, with V trimmed by 6 bases and J by 0 bases. In the germline V gene, CDR1 corresponds to ENHRY and CDR2 to SYGVKD. Remarks on this clone: Its antigen is still unknown. No qualities accompany the bases; no much larger clone lies one base away.

All of the isolated RNA was reverse transcribed with the High Capacity cDNA Reverse Transcription Kit, so expressed TCRB transcripts were sequenced. Naive, central memory and regulatory T cell samples underwent deep immunoSEQ sequencing, averaging about 3.57 million total reads per sample. Sorted cells were lysed in RLT buffer and RNA was extracted with DNase-treated RNeasy Micro or Mini kits, depending on cell number. Each cell subset was processed separately to prevent cross-contamination, with patient and healthy donor samples processed together. The immunoSEQ multiplex PCR was used to amplify TCRB sequences from cDNA, generating 87-bp fragments that spanned the CDR3 region. Sequencing of the amplicons was performed on the Illumina HiSeq platform. The authors' pipeline ran thus. Synthetic template baselines were used to correct PCR bias computationally, reads within Hamming distance 2 were collapsed together, and singletons that could not be merged were discarded. By aligning reads against IMGT, V, D and J genes, CDR3 length, and insertions or deletions at six rearrangement sites were assigned. Within each subset, clonotype counts were normalized to sorted cell number, and only after that were true diversity and Gini coefficients computed with the tcR R package. Repertoire sharing was quantified using the overlap coefficient calculated on TCRB nucleotide sequences. TCRdb retrieved this table from immuneACCESS and kept in-frame rearrangements only. Not all clones are present; in checked studies, unresolved V genes account for under half, and no reason is known for the remainder. V, J and clone size are taken as reported in that table, and D and trimming were inferred from the DNA itself. In all, the sample holds roughly 40,000 clones, and 49% of those were seen once. The ten biggest clones cover approximately 0.67% of the sample.

The TCR originated in a woman under 30 in good health. The chain is assembled from TRBV10-3 and TRBJ2-3, and TRBD2 matches 7 of the central bases. Material: central memory CD4+ T cells from blood. This receptor has the CDR3 CAIRGLVSTDTQYF. The DNA reads TGTGCCATCAGAGGACTAGTTAGCACAGATACGCAGTATTTT.